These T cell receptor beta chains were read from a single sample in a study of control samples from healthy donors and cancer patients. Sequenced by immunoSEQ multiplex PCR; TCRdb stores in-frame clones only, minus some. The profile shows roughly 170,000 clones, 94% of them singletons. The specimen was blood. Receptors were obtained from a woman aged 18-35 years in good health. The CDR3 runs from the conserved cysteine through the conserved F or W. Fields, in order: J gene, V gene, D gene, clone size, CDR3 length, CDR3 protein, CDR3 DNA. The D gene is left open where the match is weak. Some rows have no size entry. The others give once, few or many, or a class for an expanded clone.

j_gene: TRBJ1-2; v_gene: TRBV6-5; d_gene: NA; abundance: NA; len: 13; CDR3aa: CASRNTGADGYTF; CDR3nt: TGTGCCAGCAGGAACACAGGCGCGGATGGCTACACCTTC
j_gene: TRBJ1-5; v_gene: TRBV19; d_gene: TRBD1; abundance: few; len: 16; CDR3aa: CASSSLTTGAYGPQHF; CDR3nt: TGTGCCAGTAGTAGCCTGACGACAGGGGCCTATGGACCCCAGCATTTT
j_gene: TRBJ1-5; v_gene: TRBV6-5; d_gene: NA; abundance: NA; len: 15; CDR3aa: CASSYGRESNQPQHF; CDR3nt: TGTGCCAGCAGTTACGGTAGGGAGAGCAATCAGCCCCAGCATTTT
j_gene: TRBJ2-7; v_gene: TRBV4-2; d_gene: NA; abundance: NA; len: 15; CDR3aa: CASSQDRAAGYEQYF; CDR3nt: TGTGCCAGCAGCCAAGATAGGGCCGCAGGCTACGAGCAGTACTTC
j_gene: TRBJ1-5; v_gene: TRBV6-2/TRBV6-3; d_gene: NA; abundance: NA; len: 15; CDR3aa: CASSWVVGVDQPQHF; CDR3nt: TGTGCCAGCAGTTGGGTCGTGGGCGTAGATCAGCCCCAGCATTTT
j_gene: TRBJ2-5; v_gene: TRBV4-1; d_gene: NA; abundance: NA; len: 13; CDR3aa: CASSLRVWETQYF; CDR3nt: TGCGCCAGCAGCCTGCGGGTCTGGGAGACCCAGTACTTC
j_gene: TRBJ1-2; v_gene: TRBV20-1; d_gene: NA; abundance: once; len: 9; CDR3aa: CSASPDVFF; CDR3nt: TGCAGTGCTAGTCCGGACGTGTTTTTC
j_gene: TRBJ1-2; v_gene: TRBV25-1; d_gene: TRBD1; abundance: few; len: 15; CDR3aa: CASSEWGQADYGYTF; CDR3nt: TGTGCCAGCAGTGAATGGGGACAGGCGGACTATGGCTACACCTTC
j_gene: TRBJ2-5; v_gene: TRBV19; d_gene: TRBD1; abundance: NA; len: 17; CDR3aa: CASSGRDRGLLGETQYF; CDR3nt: TGTGCCAGTAGTGGCCGGGACAGGGGGCTTCTGGGGGAGACCCAGTACTTC
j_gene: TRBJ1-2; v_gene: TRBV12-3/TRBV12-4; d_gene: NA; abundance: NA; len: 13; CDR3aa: CASSWSRVDGYTF; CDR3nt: TGTGCCAGCAGTTGGAGCAGGGTTGATGGCTACACCTTC
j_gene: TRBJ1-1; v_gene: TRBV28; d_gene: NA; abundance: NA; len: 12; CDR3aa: CASRDGNTEAFF; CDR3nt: TGTGCCAGCAGGGACGGGAACACTGAAGCTTTCTTT
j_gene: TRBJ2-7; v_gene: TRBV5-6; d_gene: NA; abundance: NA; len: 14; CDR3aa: CASSFGGGTNEQYF; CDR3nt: TGTGCCAGCAGCTTTGGGGGAGGAACCAACGAGCAGTACTTC
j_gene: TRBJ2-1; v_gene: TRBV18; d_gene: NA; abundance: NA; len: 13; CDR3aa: CASSPPPGNEQFF; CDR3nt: TGTGCCAGCTCACCACCCCCTGGCAATGAGCAGTTCTTC
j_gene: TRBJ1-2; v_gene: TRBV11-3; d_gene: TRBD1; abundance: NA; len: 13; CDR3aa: CASSQQGVYGYTF; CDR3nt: TGTGCCAGCAGCCAACAGGGGGTCTATGGCTACACCTTC
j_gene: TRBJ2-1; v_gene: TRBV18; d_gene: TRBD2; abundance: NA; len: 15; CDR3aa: CASSLGLAGGNEQFF; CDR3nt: TGTGCCAGCTCTCTCGGGCTGGCGGGGGGGAATGAGCAGTTCTTC
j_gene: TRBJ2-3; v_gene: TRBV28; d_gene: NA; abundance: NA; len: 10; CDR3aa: CASRSDTQYF; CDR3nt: TGTGCCAGCCGATCAGATACGCAGTATTTT
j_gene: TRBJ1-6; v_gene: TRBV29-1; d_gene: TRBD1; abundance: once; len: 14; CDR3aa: CSVAQGAGDSPLHF; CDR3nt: TGCAGCGTTGCCCAGGGGGCTGGAGATTCACCCCTCCACTTT
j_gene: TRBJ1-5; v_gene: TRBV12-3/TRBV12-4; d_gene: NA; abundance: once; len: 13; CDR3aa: CASSWGANQPQHF; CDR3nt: TGTGCCAGCAGTTGGGGAGCTAATCAGCCCCAGCATTTT
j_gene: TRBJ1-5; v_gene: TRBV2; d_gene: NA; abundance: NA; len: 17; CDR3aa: CASSRRRAGESNQPQHF; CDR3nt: TGTGCCAGCAGCCGCCGTAGGGCAGGGGAGAGCAATCAGCCCCAGCATTTT
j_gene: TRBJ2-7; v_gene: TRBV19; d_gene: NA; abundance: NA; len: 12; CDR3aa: CASTGNSYEQYF; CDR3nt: TGTGCCAGTACGGGCAATTCCTACGAGCAGTACTTC
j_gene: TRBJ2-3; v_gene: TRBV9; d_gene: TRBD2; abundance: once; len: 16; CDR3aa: CASSVTTSGSTDTQYF; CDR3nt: TGTGCCAGCAGCGTTACAACTAGCGGGTCTACAGATACGCAGTATTTT
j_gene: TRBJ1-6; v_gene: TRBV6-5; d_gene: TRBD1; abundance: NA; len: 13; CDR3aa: CASSTGGYSPLHF; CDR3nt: TGTGCCAGCAGTACAGGGGGGTATTCACCCCTCCACTTT
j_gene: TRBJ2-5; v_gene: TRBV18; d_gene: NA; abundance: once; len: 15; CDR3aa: CASSPASGNRETQYF; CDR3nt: TGTGCCAGCTCACCAGCTTCAGGGAACAGAGAGACCCAGTACTTC
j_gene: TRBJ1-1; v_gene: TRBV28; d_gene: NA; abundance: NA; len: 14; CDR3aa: CASSLWQLNTEAFF; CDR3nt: TGTGCCAGCAGTTTATGGCAGTTGAACACTGAAGCTTTCTTT
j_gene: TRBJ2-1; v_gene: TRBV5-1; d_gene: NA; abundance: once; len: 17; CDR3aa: CASSKQGGLAQGNEQFF; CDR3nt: TGCGCCAGCAGCAAACAGGGAGGGCTTGCCCAGGGCAATGAGCAGTTCTTC
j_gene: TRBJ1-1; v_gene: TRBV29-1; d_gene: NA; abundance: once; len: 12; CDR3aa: CSVDRGYTEAFF; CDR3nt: TGCAGCGTTGATAGGGGGTACACTGAAGCTTTCTTT
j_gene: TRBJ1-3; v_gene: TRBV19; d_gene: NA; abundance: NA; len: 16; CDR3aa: CASSISLTPSGNTIYF; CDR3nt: TGTGCCAGTAGTATATCACTGACGCCCTCTGGAAACACCATATATTTT
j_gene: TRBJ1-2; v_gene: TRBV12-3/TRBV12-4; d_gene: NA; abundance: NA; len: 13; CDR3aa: CASSLGPYYGYTF; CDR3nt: TGTGCCAGCAGTTTAGGGCCTTACTATGGCTACACCTTC
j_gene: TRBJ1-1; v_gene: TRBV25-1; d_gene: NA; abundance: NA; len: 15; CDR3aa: CASSDPGRVNTEAFF; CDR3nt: TGTGCCAGCAGTGATCCAGGCAGGGTCAACACTGAAGCTTTCTTT
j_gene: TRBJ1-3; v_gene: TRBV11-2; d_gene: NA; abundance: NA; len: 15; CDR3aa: CASSLDVSSGNTIYF; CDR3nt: TGTGCCAGCAGCTTAGATGTAAGCTCTGGAAACACCATATATTTT
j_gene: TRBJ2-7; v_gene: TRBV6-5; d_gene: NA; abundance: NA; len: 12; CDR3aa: CASARSSYEQYF; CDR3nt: TGTGCTTCCGCCCGCAGCTCCTACGAGCAGTACTTC
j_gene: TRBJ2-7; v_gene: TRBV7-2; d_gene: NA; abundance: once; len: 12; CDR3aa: CASSSGTHEQYF; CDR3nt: TGTGCCAGCAGCTCCGGGACACACGAGCAGTACTTC
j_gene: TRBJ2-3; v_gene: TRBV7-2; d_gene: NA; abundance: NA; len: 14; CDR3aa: CASSPPARGGTQYF; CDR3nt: TGTGCCAGCAGCCCCCCGGCGCGGGGTGGTACGCAGTATTTT
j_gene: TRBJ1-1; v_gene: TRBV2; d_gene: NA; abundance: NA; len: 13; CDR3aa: CASSDSWSTEAFF; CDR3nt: TGTGCCAGCAGTGATTCATGGAGCACTGAAGCTTTCTTT
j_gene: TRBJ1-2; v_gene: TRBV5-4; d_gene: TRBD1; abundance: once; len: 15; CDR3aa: CASSLVGQGLYGYTF; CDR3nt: TGTGCCAGCAGCTTGGTGGGACAGGGGCTCTATGGCTACACCTTC
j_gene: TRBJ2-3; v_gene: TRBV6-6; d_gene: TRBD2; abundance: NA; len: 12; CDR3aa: CASSYSGKAQYF; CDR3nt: TGTGCCAGCAGTTATAGCGGGAAGGCGCAGTATTTT
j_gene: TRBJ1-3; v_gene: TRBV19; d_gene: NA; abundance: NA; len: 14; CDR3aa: CASSPHESGNTIYF; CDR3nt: TGTGCCAGTAGTCCTCACGAATCTGGAAACACCATATATTTT
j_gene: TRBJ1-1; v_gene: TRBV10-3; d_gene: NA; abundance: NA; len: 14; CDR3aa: CAISELTGFTEAFF; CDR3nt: TGTGCCATCAGTGAGTTGACGGGGTTCACTGAAGCTTTCTTT
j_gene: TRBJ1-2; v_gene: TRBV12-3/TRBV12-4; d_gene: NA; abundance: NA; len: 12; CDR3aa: CASSFGGYGYTF; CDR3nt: TGTGCCAGCAGTTTCGGGGGATATGGCTACACCTTC
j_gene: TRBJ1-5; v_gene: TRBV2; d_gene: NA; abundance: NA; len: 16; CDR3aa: CASSAVTGIRNQPQHF; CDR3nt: TGTGCCAGCAGTGCCGTAACAGGGATAAGAAATCAGCCCCAGCATTTT